The next 32 T cell receptor beta chains were all read from a single sample in a study of human T cells and chemical hapten exposure. The time point is: patch test 1, 2 weeks after DPC sensitization. The treatment was: therapeutic diphenylcyclopropenone sensitization with weekly scalp DPC. Each CDR3 protein is one row after TCRdb ran MiXCR on the RACE reads. The sample shows 300,000 to 450,000 distinct CDR3 sequences, roughly 4.8% of them seen only once. Material: whole blood, obtained in connection with sensitization to the hapten diphenylcyclopropenone (DPC). These receptors were collected from a woman between 50 and 59 years old with alopecia areata. Some clones in this sample may be carry-over from other donors' samples.

This clonotype was detected ten times or more. The chain combines TRBV5-1 with TRBJ2-5; D gene unclear. Deletions cut 0 bases from V and 2 bases from J, with 5 bases between. This CDR3 is built from 13 residues. Germline assignment: CDR1 SGHRS and CDR2 YFSETQ. The DNA for the CDR3 is TGCGCCAGCAGCTTGGGCAAGCAAGAGACCCAGTACTTC. Encoded protein: CASSLGKQETQYF.

The genes are TRBV6-2 or TRBV6-3 and TRBJ2-1; D tentatively fits TRBD1 or TRBD2 (5 bases each). V lost 7 bases to trimming and J lost 7 bases, with 17 bases between them. CDR3 length: 14 residues. The germline V gene encodes CDR1 MNHEY and CDR2 SVGEGT. The CDR3 nucleotides read TGTGCCAGCATCCTTGGGGGAGATAGGAATGAGCAGTTCTTC. As protein: CASILGGDRNEQFF.

This clonotype came up many times. The chain links TRBV5-1 to TRBJ1-1; 8 nucleotides align to TRBD1. V lost 4 bases, J lost 11 bases, and 16 bases stayed unmatched. Germline V gene data show CDR1 as SGHRS and CDR2 as YFSETQ. The CDR3 is 15 residues long. Written as DNA, the CDR3 is TGCGCCAGCAGCCTGTCCGGGACAGGAGGTGATGTGGCTTTCTTT. Translation: CASSLSGTGGDVAFF.

The J gene is TRBJ2-1, the V gene TRBV18, with 12 nucleotides matching TRBD2. V shed 3 bases, J shed 8 bases, and the junction held 8 bases outside the gene matches. Germline CDR1 reads KGHSH; CDR2 reads LQKENI. There are 16 residues in the CDR3. CDR3 loop: CASSPPGLAGGDEQFF. The CDR3 DNA follows: TGTGCCAGCTCACCCCCCGGCCTAGCGGGAGGGGATGAGCAGTTCTTC.

This clonotype was counted at least ten times. V and J are TRBV7-9 and TRBJ1-5; no reliable D call. Trimming removed 4 bases at V and 4 bases at J, with 8 bases between. Germline V CDR1 and CDR2: SEHNR, FQNEAQ (reference sequence). The CDR3 length is 13 residues. This CDR3 is CASSSEGNQPQHF. CDR3 bases: TGTGCCAGCAGCTCAGAGGGAAATCAGCCCCAGCATTTT.

This clonotype was recorded many times. In nucleotides, the CDR3 is TGTGCCAGCAGCTCCGGGCAGGGGGCCGTCACCGGGGAGCTGTTTTTT. Translating it yields CASSSGQGAVTGELFF. The chain recombines TRBV7-2 with TRBJ2-2; 8 bases match TRBD1. In germline, CDR1 is SGHTA, CDR2 FQGNSA. V was clipped by 4 bases and J by 4 bases; unmatched bases: 8. This CDR3 comprises 16 residues.

Ten or more counts support this clonotype. V and J are TRBV9 and TRBJ2-1, with D uncertain. Trimming pared 3 bases from V and 4 bases from J, leaving 8 bases between. The CDR3 consists of 13 residues. CDR1 is SGDLS, CDR2 YYNGEE, per germline. CDR3 sequence reads: CASSEDAYNEQFF. CDR3 sequence (DNA): TGTGCCAGCAGCGAGGACGCATACAATGAGCAGTTCTTC. Full variable domain (remainder filled in from reference TRBV9 and TRBJ2-1): DSGVTQTPKHLITATGQRVTLRCSPRSGDLSVYWYQQSLDQGLQFLIQYYNGEERAKGNILERFSAQQFPDLHSELNLSSLELGDSALYFCASSEDAYNEQFFGPGTRLTVL.

At least ten counts were recorded for this clonotype. J is TRBJ2-7 and V is TRBV23-1; the D is unclear. TRBV23-1 is flagged as an ORF with uncertain function. Trimming took 6 bases from V and 3 from J, leaving 27 bases between them. This CDR3 spans 18 amino acids. CDR3 DNA sequence: TGCGCCAGCAGCCTGACATCTAAATCTCCCGTCGGGTACTACGAGCAGTACTTC. Amino acids: CASSLTSKSPVGYYEQYF.

As regards this clonotype: This could be a read error, since a much larger clone is one nucleotide away. The gene calls are TRBV9 and TRBJ1-4, with D uncertain. CDR1 is SGDLS, CDR2 YYNGEE, per germline. CDR3 length: 12 residues. The V and J ends lost 3 bases and 8 bases respectively, with 8 bases between them. CDR3 sequence reads: CASSEFNEKLFF. The DNA of the CDR3 is TGTGCCAGCAGCGAGTTTAACGAAAAACTGTTTTTT.

Ten or more counts support this clonotype. The genes are TRBV9 and TRBJ1-2; TRBD1 agrees at 7 bases. V lost 4 bases to trimming and J lost 1 base; unmatched junction nucleotides: 13. CDR3 size: 17 residues. CDR1 is SGDLS and CDR2 is YYNGEE in the germline V gene. The CDR3 DNA follows: TGTGCCAGCAGCCCGGAGGGACAGCCCGGTCTTAACTATGGCTACACCTTC. It codes for CASSPEGQPGLNYGYTF.

This clonotype was found many times. V and J are TRBV7-9 and TRBJ2-5, with a possible D match to TRBD2 (5 bases). V lost 11 bases to trimming and J lost 4 bases, with 11 bases between them. Germline lookup yields CDR1 SEHNR and CDR2 FQNEAQ (reference sequence). The CDR3 contains 11 residues. CDR3 sequence: CAVGLVETQYF. The CDR3 bases are TGTGCCGTCGGACTGGTAGAGACCCAGTACTTC.

In this sample, this clonotype turned up many times. The chain is built from TRBV27 and TRBJ2-7; 8 nucleotides match TRBD2. The germline gives CDR1 MNHEY, CDR2 SMNVEV (reference sequence). The CDR3 is 15 residues long. V shed 4 bases, J shed 7 bases, and the junction held 12 bases outside the gene matches. The CDR3 reads CASSSGRASGREQYF. CDR3 DNA sequence: TGTGCCAGCAGTTCCGGTAGGGCTAGCGGGCGGGAGCAGTACTTC.

In this sample, this clonotype turned up many times. This sequence joins TRBV15 and TRBJ2-6, with D tentatively TRBD1 (6 bases). Trimming took off 4 bases at V and 0 bases at J, with 22 bases between the two ends. The CDR3 runs 20 residues. From germline, CDR1 is LNHNV and CDR2 YYDKDF (reference sequence). The CDR3 sequence: CATSTRVLQGISSGANVLTF. In DNA, the CDR3 is TGTGCCACCAGCACGAGGGTCCTACAGGGAATCAGCTCTGGGGCCAACGTCCTGACTTTC.

This clonotype was seen only a few times. J is TRBJ1-5 and V is TRBV6-1, with 11 bases matching TRBD1. The length of the CDR3 is 16 residues. V lost 4 bases, J lost 6 bases, and 8 bases stayed unmatched. CDR1 is MNHNS and CDR2 is SASEGT in the germline V gene. This CDR3 is CASSGRSDRGLQPQHF. DNA for the CDR3: TGTGCCAGCAGTGGAAGATCGGACAGGGGGCTTCAGCCCCAGCATTTT.

In its sample, this clonotype was seen many times. V usage is TRBV28 and J usage is TRBJ2-5, with D uncertain. The V and J ends lost 6 bases and 3 bases respectively, with 14 bases between them. CDR3 length: 14 residues. CDR1 and CDR2 (germline): MDHEN, SYDVKM. CDR3 in amino acids: CASSPPDKEETQYF. CDR3 bases: TGTGCCAGCAGCCCGCCCGACAAGGAAGAGACCCAGTACTTC.

Ten or more counts support this clonotype. The gene calls are TRBV6-2 or TRBV6-3 and TRBJ2-7; D may be TRBD1 or TRBD2 (5 bases each). Germline CDR1 reads MNHEY; CDR2 reads SVGEGT. This CDR3 is 12 amino acids long. V lost 7 bases and J 7 bases, leaving 14 bases between the germline ends. CDR3 nucleotide sequence: TGTGCCAGCACCCCCGGGGCACCGGAGCAGTACTTC. Residues: CASTPGAPEQYF.

This clonotype occurred many times. V gene TRBV7-9 combines with J gene TRBJ2-7, with a tentative D call TRBD1 (7 bases). The CDR3 extends over 15 amino acids. Germline V lookup: CDR1 SEHNR, CDR2 FQNEAQ (reference sequence). V was shortened by 0 bases and J by 4 bases, with 13 bases between the two germline ends. CDR3 residues: CASSLAGQGGYEQYF. DNA of the CDR3: TGTGCCAGCAGCTTAGCGGGGCAGGGGGGATACGAGCAGTACTTC.

The chain combines TRBV7-2 with TRBJ2-7, with TRBD2 matching 9 bases. Germline V lookup: CDR1 SGHTA, CDR2 FQGNSA. After removal of 1 base from V and 2 bases from J, the junction contained 6 bases not matched to a gene. CDR3 size: 16 residues. The DNA of the CDR3 is TGTGCCAGCAGCTTAGTCCCAGCGGGGGGACCCTACGAGCAGTACTTC. Translating it yields CASSLVPAGGPYEQYF.

V gene TRBV29-1 combines with J gene TRBJ2-3, with D possibly called TRBD1 or TRBD2 (6 bases each). The CDR3 length is 13 residues. Germline CDR1 reads SQVTM; CDR2 reads ANQGSEA. V was trimmed by 6 bases and J by 2 bases, leaving 12 bases between them. CDR3 DNA: TGCAGCGTCGCTTGGGGGGCCACAGATACGCAGTATTTT. Protein: CSVAWGATDTQYF.

This clonotype was found many times. In DNA, the CDR3 is TGTGCCAGCAGACTAGCGGATACCTACGAGCAGTACTTC. This sequence encodes CASRLADTYEQYF. The genes are TRBV28 and TRBJ2-7; 8 bases agree with TRBD2. V lost 6 bases and J lost 2; bases outside the gene matches: 3. In germline, CDR1 is MDHEN, CDR2 SYDVKM. The CDR3 extends over 13 amino acids.

This chain joins TRBV20-1 and TRBJ1-3; D may be TRBD1 (6 bases). Trimming took off 4 bases at V and 3 bases at J, with 16 bases between the two ends. CDR3 length: 15 residues. Looked up from germline, CDR1 is DFQATT and CDR2 is SNEGSKA (reference sequence). DNA of the CDR3: TGCAGTGCTAAGGACGTACAGGGTATTGGAAACACCATATATTTT. Translating gives CSAKDVQGIGNTIYF.

This clonotype has just a few counts. The chain has TRBV20-1 and TRBJ2-7; 9 bases line up with TRBD2. Germline trimming cut 0 bases from V and 7 bases from J; bases unmatched to any gene: 7. Germline lookup yields CDR1 DFQATT and CDR2 SNEGSKA (reference sequence). The CDR3 consists of 14 residues. In nucleotides, the CDR3 is TGCAGTGCTAGAGAGAAGCGGGGGGTGTGGGAGCAGTACTTC. As protein: CSAREKRGVWEQYF.

In this sample, this clonotype turned up a few times. This rearrangement joins TRBV30 to TRBJ2-1, with D unclear. V shed 0 bases and J shed 10 bases, with 13 bases lying between them. The CDR3 is 13 amino acids. Germline V gene data show CDR1 as GTSNPN and CDR2 as SVGIG (reference sequence). The chain's CDR3 is CAWSVASFGEQFF. CDR3 bases: TGTGCCTGGAGTGTAGCCTCCTTCGGGGAGCAGTTCTTC.

This clonotype was counted many times. V is TRBV29-1 and J is TRBJ1-2; D call uncertain. V was clipped by 0 bases and J by 6 bases, with 14 bases between them. Per the germline V gene, CDR1 is SQVTM and CDR2 is ANQGSEA. The CDR3 spans 14 residues. This chain's CDR3 is CSVEDLGLGDGYTF. The CDR3 DNA reads TGCAGCGTTGAAGATCTGGGGTTAGGCGATGGCTACACCTTC.

This clonotype was seen a handful of times. This sequence joins TRBV20-1 and TRBJ1-1; 12 bases match TRBD1. The CDR3 has 15 amino acids. The V segment lost 3 bases and the J segment 4 bases; nucleotides outside the gene matches: 6. The germline CDR1 and CDR2 sequences are DFQATT and SNEGSKA (reference sequence). CDR3 amino acids: CSASRDRGLLTEAFF. CDR3 sequence (DNA): TGCAGTGCTAGCCGGGACAGGGGGCTTCTCACTGAAGCTTTCTTT.

This clonotype has at least ten counts. V usage is TRBV4-3 and J usage is TRBJ2-7, with TRBD1 matching over 11 bases. CDR1 and CDR2 (germline): LGHNA, YSLEER. The length of the CDR3 is 16 residues. After removal of 0 bases from V and 5 bases from J, the junction contained 6 bases not matched to a gene. CDR3: CASSQDRGQGADEQYF. CDR3 sequence (DNA): TGCGCCAGCAGCCAAGATAGAGGACAGGGGGCGGACGAGCAGTACTTC.

This clonotype showed up just a few times. The J gene is TRBJ1-1, the V gene TRBV7-8, with D uncertain. This CDR3 is built from 14 residues. With 5 bases removed from V and 6 bases from J, the gap between germline ends came to 16 bases. Germline loops: CDR1 SGHVS, CDR2 FQNEAQ. The CDR3 nucleotides read TGTGCCAGCAGCGAGCCTGGAACGGACGCTGAAGCTTTCTTT. Translating it yields CASSEPGTDAEAFF.

This clonotype was seen more than once but under ten times. The chain links TRBV11-2 to TRBJ2-1, with 10 bases matching TRBD1. CDR3 length: 14 residues. The germline gives CDR1 SGHAT, CDR2 FQNNGV. J gave up 9 bases and V 4 bases, and 6 bases lay outside the gene matches. CDR3 sequence (DNA): TGTGCCAGCAGCTCCGGACAGGGGGAGGGTGAGCAGTTCTTC. Translating gives CASSSGQGEGEQFF.

This clonotype was detected many times. The rearrangement links TRBV29-1 to TRBJ1-2, with a tentative D call TRBD1 (5 bases). Germline V gene sequence: CDR1 SQVTM, CDR2 ANQGSEA. This CDR3 region has 16 residues. Trimming removed 0 bases from V and 8 bases from J, with 22 bases in between. The CDR3 loop reads CSVEDLGTQRPSGYTF. The CDR3 DNA reads as TGCAGCGTTGAAGATTTGGGGACGCAAAGGCCTAGCGGCTACACCTTC.

This clonotype was detected a few times. The chain joins TRBV20-1 to TRBJ2-7, with TRBD2 matching over 12 bases. Germline CDR1 is DFQATT and CDR2 is SNEGSKA (reference sequence). With V trimmed by 3 bases and J by 2 bases, 5 bases remained unmatched. The CDR3 runs 15 residues. The CDR3 sequence is CSASQLAGGPYEQYF. In DNA, the CDR3 is TGCAGTGCTAGCCAACTAGCGGGAGGCCCCTACGAGCAGTACTTC.

In this sample, this clonotype turned up many times. The chain couples TRBV29-1 to TRBJ2-2, with D uncertain. The CDR3 has 12 residues. With 6 bases removed from V and 7 bases from J, the gap between germline ends came to 12 bases. Germline V gene data show CDR1 as SQVTM and CDR2 as ANQGSEA. CDR3 nucleotide sequence: TGCAGCGTGGGCCCGACGGTCGGGGAGCTGTTTTTT. Translating it yields CSVGPTVGELFF.

This clonotype was observed many times. The chain uses TRBV7-2 and TRBJ2-3, with D unresolved. Germline V gene sequence: CDR1 SGHTA, CDR2 FQGNSA. V lost 6 bases and J 2 bases, leaving 3 bases between the germline ends. This CDR3 is built from 11 residues. The CDR3 sequence: CASSYTDTQYF. In DNA form, the CDR3 reads TGTGCCAGCAGTTACACAGATACGCAGTATTTT. Together with reference TRBV7-2 and TRBJ2-3, the CDR3 gives the full variable domain: GAGVSQSPSNKVTEKGKDVELRCDPISGHTALYWYRQSLGQGLEFLIYFQGNSAPDKSGLPSDRFSAERTGGSVSTLTIQRTQQEDSAVYLCASSYTDTQYFGPGTRLTVL.